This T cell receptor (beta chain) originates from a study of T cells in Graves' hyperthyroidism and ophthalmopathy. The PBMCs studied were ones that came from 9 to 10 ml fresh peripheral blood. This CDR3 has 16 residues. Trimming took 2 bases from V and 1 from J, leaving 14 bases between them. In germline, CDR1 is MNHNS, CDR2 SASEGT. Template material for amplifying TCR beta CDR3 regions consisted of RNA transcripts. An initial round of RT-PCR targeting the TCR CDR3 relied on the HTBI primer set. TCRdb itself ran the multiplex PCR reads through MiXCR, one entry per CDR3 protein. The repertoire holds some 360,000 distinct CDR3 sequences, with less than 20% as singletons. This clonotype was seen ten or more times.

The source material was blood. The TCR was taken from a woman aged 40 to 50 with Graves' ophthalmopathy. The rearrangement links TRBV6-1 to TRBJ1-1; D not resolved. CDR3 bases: TGTGCCAGCAGTGAATATGTCCTGAGTAAGAACACTGAAGCTTTCTTT. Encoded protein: CASSEYVLSKNTEAFF.